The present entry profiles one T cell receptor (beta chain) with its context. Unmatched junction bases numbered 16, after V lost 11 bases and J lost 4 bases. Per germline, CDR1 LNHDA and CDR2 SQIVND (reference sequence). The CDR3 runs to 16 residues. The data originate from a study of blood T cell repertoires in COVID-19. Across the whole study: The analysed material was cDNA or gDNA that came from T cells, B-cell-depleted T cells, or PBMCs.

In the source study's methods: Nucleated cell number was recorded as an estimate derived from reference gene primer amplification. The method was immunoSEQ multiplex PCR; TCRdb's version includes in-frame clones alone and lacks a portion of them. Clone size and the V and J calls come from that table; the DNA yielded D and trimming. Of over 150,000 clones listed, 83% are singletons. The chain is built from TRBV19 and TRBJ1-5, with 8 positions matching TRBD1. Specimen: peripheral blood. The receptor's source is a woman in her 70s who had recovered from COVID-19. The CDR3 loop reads CALTGQDELENQPQHF. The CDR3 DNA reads TGTGCCCTCACGGGACAGGACGAACTTGAGAATCAGCCCCAGCATTTT.